The 25 T cell receptor beta chains below come from one sample, sequenced in a study of vaccination effects on CD4 cells after COVID-19. Method: immunoSEQ multiplex PCR; TCRdb's copy keeps in-frame clones and lacks some. The top ten hold roughly 9.4% of the sample, which has 40,000 to 60,000 clones, around 74% seen once. Cultured cells yielded isolated CD4+ T cells after nine to ten days. These receptors have no identified antigens. The sequenced sample was CD4+ T cells from PBMCs cultured without peptide, obtained before COVID-19 vaccination. The receptors stem from a human donor who had a prior SARS-CoV-2 infection.

This chain joins TRBV6-6 and TRBJ2-3; TRBD2 agrees at 9 bases. CDR1 is MNHNY, CDR2 SVGAGI, per germline (reference sequence). CDR3 length: 15 amino acids. V was pared by 6 bases and J by 4 bases, with 8 bases of the junction left unmatched. CDR3 nucleotides: TGTGCCAGCAGCGCGGCGGGAGGGTACGCAGATACGCAGTATTTT. It specifies CASSAAGGYADTQYF.

V gene TRBV15 combines with J gene TRBJ2-5; a possible D gene is TRBD2 (7 bases). Germline V lookup: CDR1 LNHNV, CDR2 YYDKDF (reference sequence). Between the trimmed V and J ends, which lost 0 bases and 4 bases, there was a span of 12 bases. The CDR3 loop spans 15 amino acids. As DNA, the CDR3 is TGTGCCACCAGCAGAGATTCGGGGGGCGGAGAGACCCAGTACTTC. Translated, it gives CATSRDSGGGETQYF.

Only one count was recorded for this clone. The chain carries TRBV27 and TRBJ2-3; the D is unclear. Germline CDR1 and CDR2: MNHEY and SMNVEV (reference sequence). The V end lost 3 bases, the J end lost 3 bases, and 7 bases lay between the germline ends. The CDR3 sequence is 13 residues long. The CDR3 DNA reads as TGTGCCAGCAGTTTCATAGGGACAGATACGCAGTATTTT. This codes for CASSFIGTDTQYF.

The chain uses TRBV6-5 and TRBJ1-5; possibly TRBD1 for D (6 bases). Trimming shortened V by 5 bases and J by 6 bases, and 14 bases separated the two germline ends. CDR1 is MNHEY, CDR2 SVGAGI, per germline. The CDR3 runs 14 residues. CDR3 amino acids: CASSRIRGGQPQHF. DNA for the CDR3: TGTGCCAGCAGTAGGATAAGGGGGGGTCAGCCCCAGCATTTT.

This clone has only a few counts. This rearrangement joins TRBV3-1 (or the pseudogene TRBV3-2) to TRBJ1-4, with a tentative D call TRBD1 (5 bases). The CDR3 sequence is 15 residues long. Germline CDR1 and CDR2: LGHDT and YNNKEL (reference sequence). V was shortened by 7 bases and J by 4 bases, with 16 bases between the two germline ends. The CDR3 is CASTKSEGRNEKLFF. CDR3 nucleotide sequence: TGTGCCAGCACCAAATCGGAGGGGCGTAATGAAAAACTGTTTTTT.

This clone was seen only once. The DNA of the CDR3 is TGTGCCAGCAGCCTCGCCGGGGCCAACGTCCTGACTTTC. Its translation is CASSLAGANVLTF. This chain joins TRBV7-3 and TRBJ2-6; D gene ambiguous. The germline V gene has CDR1 SGHTA and CDR2 FQGTGA. The V and J ends lost 5 bases and 4 bases respectively, with 6 bases between them. The CDR3 is made up of 13 amino acids.

This clone occurred once. The chain joins TRBV11-3 to TRBJ2-7, with 9 bases identical to TRBD1. CDR1 and CDR2 from the germline V gene are SGHNT and YENEEA. CDR3 length: 15 residues. The junction had 9 bases not matched to a gene; V was cut back by 5 bases and J by 4 bases. The CDR3 reads CASSLLGQGLYEQYF. In DNA form, the CDR3 reads TGTGCCAGCAGCCTATTGGGACAGGGTCTGTACGAGCAGTACTTC.

This clone was picked up one time. V is TRBV19 and J is TRBJ1-4; D is perhaps TRBD1 (6 bases). The length of the CDR3 is 14 residues. In germline, CDR1 is LNHDA, CDR2 SQIVND (reference sequence). V shed 6 bases and J shed 5 bases, with 13 bases lying between them. In nucleotides, the CDR3 is TGTGCCAGTAGGACTATTACAGGGAATGAAAAACTGTTTTTT. The encoded protein is CASRTITGNEKLFF.

The rearrangement uses TRBV24-1 and TRBJ2-3; 11 bases line up with TRBD2. This CDR3 comprises 18 residues. CDR1 is KGHDR, CDR2 SFDVKD, per germline. With V trimmed by 3 bases and J by 2 bases, 9 bases remained unmatched. Here the CDR3 DNA reads TGTGCCACCAGTGATCCCGCAACTAGCGGGAGTGCCACAGATACGCAGTATTTT. Its translation is CATSDPATSGSATDTQYF.

The chain uses TRBV18 and TRBJ2-1; 9 positions match TRBD2. The CDR3 is 17 amino acids. The trim removed 2 bases at V and 4 bases at J, leaving 9 bases unmatched. CDR1 is KGHSH and CDR2 is LQKENI in the germline V gene. CDR3 DNA: TGTGCCAGCTCACCAAGGGCTAGCGGGACCTTTTACAATGAGCAGTTCTTC. Its translation: CASSPRASGTFYNEQFF.

The V gene is TRBV15, the J gene TRBJ1-1; D unclear. This CDR3 has 14 residues. Germline CDR1 is LNHNV and CDR2 is YYDKDF (reference sequence). V lost 0 bases, J lost 1 base, and 6 bases lay in between. CDR3 residues: CATSRDSENTEAFF. The CDR3 nucleotides read TGTGCCACCAGCAGAGATTCGGAGAACACTGAAGCTTTCTTT.

The chain joins TRBV5-1 to TRBJ2-1, with unresolved D. The CDR3 is 14 residues long. Looked up from germline, CDR1 is SGHRS and CDR2 is YFSETQ. V was pared by 0 bases and J by 7 bases, with 11 bases between. The CDR3 protein is CASSLGVLANEQFF. The DNA for the CDR3 is TGCGCCAGCAGCTTGGGTGTGTTGGCGAATGAGCAGTTCTTC.

This chain joins TRBV2 and TRBJ1-4, with D possibly TRBD1 on 5 matching bases. V lost 6 bases, J lost 8 bases, and 13 bases lay in between. This CDR3 spans 13 amino acids. Per germline, CDR1 SNHLY and CDR2 FYNNEI. The CDR3 DNA follows: TGTGCCAGCAGCGTACAGGTAGCGGAAAAACTGTTTTTT. Amino acid sequence: CASSVQVAEKLFF.

The chain recombines TRBV2 with TRBJ2-2, with 7 bases aligning to TRBD2. V lost 4 bases, J lost 7 bases, and 3 bases stayed unmatched. The length of the CDR3 is 13 residues. Germline CDR1 is SNHLY and CDR2 is FYNNEI. In DNA form, the CDR3 reads TGTGCCAGCAGTGGTTCGGGGGGCGGGGAGCTGTTTTTT. This translates into CASSGSGGGELFF.

V and J are TRBV5-6 and TRBJ2-1; 9 bases align to TRBD2. The CDR3 totals 15 residues. CDR1 and CDR2 from the germline V gene are SGHDT and YYEEEE. Trimming took 4 bases from V and 6 from J; bases not matched to a gene: 8. The CDR3 coding sequence is TGTGCCAGCAGCCTGAGCGGGGGGTGGCGCAATGAGCAGTTCTTC. It specifies CASSLSGGWRNEQFF.

This clone occurred a few times. This sequence joins TRBV7-3 and TRBJ2-2, with D unresolved. CDR3 length: 13 amino acids. Germline CDR1 SGHTA, CDR2 FQGTGA. Trimming stripped 4 bases from V and 3 bases from J, with 6 bases between. The CDR3 loop reads CASSYQHTGELFF. CDR3 in DNA: TGTGCCAGCAGCTACCAGCACACCGGGGAGCTGTTTTTT.

This clone is medium-sized within its sample. The rearrangement links TRBV19 to TRBJ1-1; D is uncertain. CDR1 LNHDA and CDR2 SQIVND come from the germline V gene (reference sequence). There are 13 residues in the CDR3. With 6 bases removed from V and 1 base from J, the gap between germline ends came to 9 bases. CDR3 nucleotides: TGTGCCAGTAGCGTACAGAGGAACACTGAAGCTTTCTTT. Protein sequence: CASSVQRNTEAFF.

This chain joins TRBV7-8 and TRBJ2-3; D is uncertain. This CDR3 has 15 residues. Germline V gene data show CDR1 as SGHVS and CDR2 as FQNEAQ. V lost 2 bases and J 0 bases, leaving 9 bases between the germline ends. The CDR3 region has the DNA TGTGCCAGCAGCTTAACCTCCCCTAGCACAGATACGCAGTATTTT. Its translation is CASSLTSPSTDTQYF.

V and J are TRBV2 and TRBJ1-1; D is ambiguous. Germline CDR1 reads SNHLY; CDR2 reads FYNNEI. Trimming removed 9 bases from V and 5 bases from J, with 16 bases in between. The CDR3 consists of 13 residues. CDR3 DNA: TGTGCCAGTTGTGCAGAGTATGGGACTGAAGCTTTCTTT. Translation: CASCAEYGTEAFF.

The chain links TRBV2 to TRBJ2-3, with 7 bases fitting TRBD2. J lost 6 bases, V lost 11 bases, and 8 bases had no gene match. Germline assignment: CDR1 SNHLY and CDR2 FYNNEI. CDR3 length: 12 amino acids. CDR3 loop: CAAYTSVDTQYF. The CDR3 coding sequence is TGTGCCGCGTATACTAGCGTCGATACGCAGTATTTT.

The chain joins TRBV5-6 to TRBJ2-3; D remains ambiguous. CDR1 is SGHDT and CDR2 is YYEEEE in the germline V gene. This CDR3 contains 13 residues. Trimming shortened V by 2 bases and J by 5 bases, and 9 bases separated the two germline ends. The chain's CDR3 is CASSFPGQDTQYF. Written as DNA, the CDR3 is TGTGCCAGCAGCTTCCCTGGGCAAGATACGCAGTATTTT.

The chain is built from TRBV24-1 and TRBJ2-1; TRBD2 matches at 14 bases. CDR1 is KGHDR and CDR2 is SFDVKD in the germline V gene. CDR3 length: 16 residues. V lost 7 bases, J lost 5 bases, and 6 bases stayed unmatched. DNA for the CDR3: TGTGCCACCAGCTACTTGGGACTAGCGGGAGACAATGAGCAGTTCTTC. This translates into CATSYLGLAGDNEQFF.

This clone was detected once. The chain couples TRBV9 to TRBJ2-7; TRBD1 matches 8 bases. Trimming removed 2 bases from V and 5 bases from J; junction bases left unmatched: 9. The germline gives CDR1 SGDLS, CDR2 YYNGEE. The CDR3 is 15 amino acids. This chain's CDR3 is CASSVGYRGSHEQYF. The CDR3 nucleotides are TGTGCCAGCAGCGTCGGTTACAGGGGGTCTCACGAGCAGTACTTC.

The genes are TRBV11-2 and TRBJ1-4; 7 positions agree with TRBD1. The germline V gene has CDR1 SGHAT and CDR2 FQNNGV. The CDR3 length is 14 residues. V lost 0 bases to trimming and J lost 8 bases; unmatched junction nucleotides: 3. The DNA for the CDR3 is TGTGCCAGCAGCTTAGACAGGGGGTCGGAAAAACTGTTTTTT. This encodes CASSLDRGSEKLFF.

The V call is TRBV27, the J call TRBJ1-4; a weak D match, TRBD1 (6 bases). This CDR3 has 15 residues. CDR1 and CDR2 from the germline V gene are MNHEY and SMNVEV (reference sequence). Trimming stripped 7 bases from V and 0 bases from J, with 12 bases between. The CDR3 here is CASTQGTPTNEKLFF. The DNA of the CDR3 is TGTGCCAGCACTCAAGGGACACCAACTAATGAAAAACTGTTTTTT.